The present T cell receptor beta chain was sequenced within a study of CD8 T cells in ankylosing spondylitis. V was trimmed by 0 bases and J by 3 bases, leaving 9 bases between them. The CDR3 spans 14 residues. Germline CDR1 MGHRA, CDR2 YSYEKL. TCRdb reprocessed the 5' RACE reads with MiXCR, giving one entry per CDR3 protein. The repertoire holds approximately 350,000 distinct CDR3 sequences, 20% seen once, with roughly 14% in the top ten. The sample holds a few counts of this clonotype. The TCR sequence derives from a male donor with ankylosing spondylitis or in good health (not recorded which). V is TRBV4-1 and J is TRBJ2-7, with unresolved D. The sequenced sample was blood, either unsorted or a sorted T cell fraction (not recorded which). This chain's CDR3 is CASSQEFAVYEQYF. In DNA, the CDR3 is TGCGCCAGCAGCCAAGAGTTTGCAGTCTACGAGCAGTACTTC.